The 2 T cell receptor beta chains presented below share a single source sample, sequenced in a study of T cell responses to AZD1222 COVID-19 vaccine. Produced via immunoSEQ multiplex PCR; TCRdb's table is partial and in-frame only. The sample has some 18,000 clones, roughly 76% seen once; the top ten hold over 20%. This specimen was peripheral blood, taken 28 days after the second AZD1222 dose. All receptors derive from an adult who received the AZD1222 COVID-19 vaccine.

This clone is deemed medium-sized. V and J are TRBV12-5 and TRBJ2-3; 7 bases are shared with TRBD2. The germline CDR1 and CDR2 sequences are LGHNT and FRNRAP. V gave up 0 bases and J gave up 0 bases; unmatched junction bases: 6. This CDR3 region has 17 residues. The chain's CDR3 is CASGLVLRGGSTDTQYF. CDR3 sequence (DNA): TGTGCTAGTGGTTTGGTACTGCGCGGGGGAAGCACAGATACGCAGTATTTT.

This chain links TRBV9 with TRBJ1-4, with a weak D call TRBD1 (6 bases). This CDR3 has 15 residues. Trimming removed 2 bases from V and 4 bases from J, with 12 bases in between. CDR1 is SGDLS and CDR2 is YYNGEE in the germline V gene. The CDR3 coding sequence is TGTGCCAGCAGCGTGACAGGTCTCCATAATGAAAAACTGTTTTTT. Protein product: CASSVTGLHNEKLFF.